These 2 T cell receptor beta chains were sequenced from one sample in a study of long-term antiretroviral therapy in people with HIV. The assay used was immunoSEQ (version v3.0), run at survey level. Profiled with immunoSEQ multiplex PCR; TCRdb holds only in-frame clones, not every one. The table records about 22,000 clones, 86% of them present only once. The sequences come from unsorted PBMCs, collected 1.3 years after starting antiretroviral therapy. These receptors were taken from a man aged 60 to 75 with HIV.

This clone was detected once. The chain recombines TRBV5-1 with TRBJ2-1; D call uncertain. The germline V and J ends were trimmed by 0 bases and 6 bases, with 10 bases remaining between them. The CDR3 consists of 14 residues. The V gene's germline CDR1 is SGHRS and CDR2 YFSETQ. CDR3 in amino acids: CASSLGRPPNEQFF. For the CDR3, the DNA is TGCGCCAGCAGCTTGGGCAGGCCCCCCAATGAGCAGTTCTTC.

The chain recombines TRBV18 with TRBJ1-1; TRBD1 matches at 10 bases. V was clipped by 7 bases and J by 7 bases; unmatched bases: 6. Germline lookup yields CDR1 KGHSH and CDR2 LQKENI. This CDR3 contains 13 residues. The CDR3 DNA reads TGTGCCAGCTTCTCGGACAGGGGGAATGAAGCTTTCTTT. It codes for CASFSDRGNEAFF.